The present T cell receptor beta chain was sequenced within a study of shared T cell receptors in the human thymus. Assay used: immunoSEQ multiplex PCR; TCRdb lists only in-frame clones, some missing. The repertoire holds some 760,000 clones, with approximately 85% as singletons. Looked up from germline, CDR1 is KGHSH and CDR2 is LQKENI. With 2 bases removed from V and 4 bases from J, the gap between germline ends came to 20 bases. The CDR3 loop spans 17 amino acids. These data also formed part of another study, on human thymus T cells.

The receptor was derived from a girl less than two years old with a congenital heart defect. The chain recombines TRBV18 with TRBJ1-2; D is possibly TRBD1 (6 bases). What was sequenced was thymocytes. CDR3 bases: TGTGCCAGCTCACCAGGGGCAGGGGCTAAATCCTTCTATGGCTACACCTTC. Translation: CASSPGAGAKSFYGYTF.